This TCR beta chain was captured by sequencing in a study of beta chain features in type 1 diabetes. Study-wide results and limits: More deletions and fewer insertions at VDJ junctions were found in patients with type 1 diabetes. TCRB CDR3 length was moderately but significantly reduced in all four CD4+ subsets of Type 1 diabetes patients.

Reverse transcription of all isolated RNA meant that expressed TCRB transcripts were sequenced. The method was immunoSEQ multiplex PCR; TCRdb's version includes in-frame clones alone and lacks a portion of them. The sample contains tens of thousands of clones, under 55% of which appear only once. Comments on this clone: Its target is unknown.

This CDR3 is 14 amino acids long. CDR1 is SGHAT and CDR2 is FQDESV in the germline V gene (reference sequence). The receptor was derived from a man aged 25 to 45 with type 1 diabetes. The chain employs TRBV11-1 and TRBJ2-5; D not resolved. Matching the DNA end better, TRBJ2-7 makes the J call doubtful. What was sequenced was Tregs from blood. The CDR3 here is CASSLSQDTYEQYF. The DNA for the CDR3 is TGTGCCAGCAGCTTATCTCAAGATACCTACGAGCAGTACTTC.